This T cell receptor beta chain was documented in a study of control samples from healthy donors and cancer patients. Only in-frame clones appear in the TCRdb table, and some are missing; sequencing was by immunoSEQ multiplex PCR. The sample records about 120,000 clones, 87% being singletons. The CDR3 sequence is 14 residues long. Trimming removed 0 bases at V and 4 bases at J, with 7 bases between. CDR1 and CDR2 (germline): SGHRS, YFSETQ. Input material: blood. The chain uses TRBV5-1 and TRBJ2-2, with no clear D. The sequence came from a man aged 40-49 years in good health. The CDR3 bases are TGCGCCAGCAGCTTGGTTGTCTCCACCGGGGAGCTGTTTTTT. Amino acid sequence: CASSLVVSTGELFF. The complete variable domain, with remaining parts taken from reference TRBV5-1 and TRBJ2-2, reads KAGVTQTPRYLIKTRGQQVTLSCSPISGHRSVSWYQQTPGQGLQFLFEYFSETQRNKGNFPGRFSGRQFSNSRSEMNVSTLELGDSALYLCASSLVVSTGELFFGEGSRLTVL.